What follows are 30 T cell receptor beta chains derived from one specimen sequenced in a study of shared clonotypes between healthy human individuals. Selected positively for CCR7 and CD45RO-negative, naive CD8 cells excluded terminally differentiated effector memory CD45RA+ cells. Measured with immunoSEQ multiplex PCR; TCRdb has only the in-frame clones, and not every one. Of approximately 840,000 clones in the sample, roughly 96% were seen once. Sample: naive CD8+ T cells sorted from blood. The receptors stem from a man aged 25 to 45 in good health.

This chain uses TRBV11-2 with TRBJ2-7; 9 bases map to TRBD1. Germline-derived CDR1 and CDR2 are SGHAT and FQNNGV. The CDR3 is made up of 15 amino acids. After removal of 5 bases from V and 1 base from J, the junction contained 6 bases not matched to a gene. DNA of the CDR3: TGTGCCAGCAGCAACGACAGGGGGACATCCTACGAGCAGTACTTC. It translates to CASSNDRGTSYEQYF.

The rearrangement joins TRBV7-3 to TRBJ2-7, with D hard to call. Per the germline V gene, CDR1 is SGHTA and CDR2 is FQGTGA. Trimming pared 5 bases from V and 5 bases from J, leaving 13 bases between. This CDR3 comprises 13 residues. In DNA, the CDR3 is TGTGCCAGCAGCCCAAAAAATTCCCACGAGCAGTACTTC. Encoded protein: CASSPKNSHEQYF. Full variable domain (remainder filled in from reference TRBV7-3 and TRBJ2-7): GAGVSQTPSNKVTEKGKYVELRCDPISGHTALYWYRQSLGQGPEFLIYFQGTGAADDSGLPNDRFFAVRPEGSVSTLKIQRTERGDSAVYLCASSPKNSHEQYFGPGTRLTVT.

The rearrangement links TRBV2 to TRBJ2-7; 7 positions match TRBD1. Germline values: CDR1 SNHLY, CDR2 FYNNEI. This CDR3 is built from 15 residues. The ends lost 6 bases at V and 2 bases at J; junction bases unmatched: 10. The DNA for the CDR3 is TGTGCCAGCAGACGAGGGACAGACCCTCCCTACGAGCAGTACTTC. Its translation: CASRRGTDPPYEQYF.

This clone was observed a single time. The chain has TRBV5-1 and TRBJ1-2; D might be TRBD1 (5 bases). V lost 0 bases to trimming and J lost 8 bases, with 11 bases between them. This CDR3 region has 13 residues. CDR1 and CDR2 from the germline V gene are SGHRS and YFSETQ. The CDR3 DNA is TGCGCCAGCAGCTTGGCGCAGGGCGGAGGCTACACCTTC. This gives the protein CASSLAQGGGYTF.

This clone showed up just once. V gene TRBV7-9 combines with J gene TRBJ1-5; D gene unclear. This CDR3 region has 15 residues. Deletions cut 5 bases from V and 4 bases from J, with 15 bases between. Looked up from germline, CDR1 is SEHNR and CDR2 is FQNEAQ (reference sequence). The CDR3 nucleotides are TGTGCCAGCAGCATTAGTGGAGAACTTAATCAGCCCCAGCATTTT. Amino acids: CASSISGELNQPQHF.

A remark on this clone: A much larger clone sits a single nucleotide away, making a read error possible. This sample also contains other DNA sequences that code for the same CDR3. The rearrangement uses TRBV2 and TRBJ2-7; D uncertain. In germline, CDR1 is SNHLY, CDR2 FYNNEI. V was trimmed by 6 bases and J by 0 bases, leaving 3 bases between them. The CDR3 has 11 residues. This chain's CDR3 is CASRSSYEQYF. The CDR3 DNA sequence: TGTGCCAGCAGGTCCTCCTACGAGCAGTACTTC.

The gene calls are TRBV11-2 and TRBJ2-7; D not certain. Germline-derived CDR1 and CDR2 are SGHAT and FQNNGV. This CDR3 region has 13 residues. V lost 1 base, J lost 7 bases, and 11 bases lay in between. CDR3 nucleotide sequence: TGTGCCAGCAGCTTAGGATCTACGTGGGAGCAGTACTTC. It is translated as CASSLGSTWEQYF.

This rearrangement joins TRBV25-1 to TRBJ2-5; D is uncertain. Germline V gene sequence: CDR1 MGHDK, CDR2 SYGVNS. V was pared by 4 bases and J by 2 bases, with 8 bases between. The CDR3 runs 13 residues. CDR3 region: CASSAPYQETQYF. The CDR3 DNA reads TGTGCCAGCAGTGCCCCCTATCAAGAGACCCAGTACTTC.

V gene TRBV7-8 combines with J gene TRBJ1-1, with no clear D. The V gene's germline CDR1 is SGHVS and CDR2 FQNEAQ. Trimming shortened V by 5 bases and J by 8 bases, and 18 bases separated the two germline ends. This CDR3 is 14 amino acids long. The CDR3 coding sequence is TGTGCCAGCAGCAGCGGGCCATCGGGCCCCGAAGCTTTCTTT. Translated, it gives CASSSGPSGPEAFF.

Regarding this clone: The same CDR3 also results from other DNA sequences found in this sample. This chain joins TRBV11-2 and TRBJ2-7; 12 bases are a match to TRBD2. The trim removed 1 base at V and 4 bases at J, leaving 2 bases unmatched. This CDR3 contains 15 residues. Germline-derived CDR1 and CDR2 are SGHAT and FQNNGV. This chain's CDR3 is CASSLGTSGTYEQYF. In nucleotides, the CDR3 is TGTGCCAGCAGCTTAGGGACTAGCGGGACGTACGAGCAGTACTTC.

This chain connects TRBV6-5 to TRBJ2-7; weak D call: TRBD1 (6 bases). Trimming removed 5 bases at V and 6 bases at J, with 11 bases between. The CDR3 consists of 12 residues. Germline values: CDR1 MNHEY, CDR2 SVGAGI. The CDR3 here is CASSKTGPEQYF. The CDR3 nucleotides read TGTGCCAGCAGTAAGACAGGTCCCGAGCAGTACTTC.

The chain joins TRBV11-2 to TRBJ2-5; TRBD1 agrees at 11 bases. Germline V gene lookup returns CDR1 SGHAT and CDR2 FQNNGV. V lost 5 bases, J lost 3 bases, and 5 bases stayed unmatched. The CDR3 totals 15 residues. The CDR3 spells CASSPGTGGEETQYF. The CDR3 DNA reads TGTGCCAGCAGCCCCGGGACAGGGGGGGAAGAGACCCAGTACTTC.

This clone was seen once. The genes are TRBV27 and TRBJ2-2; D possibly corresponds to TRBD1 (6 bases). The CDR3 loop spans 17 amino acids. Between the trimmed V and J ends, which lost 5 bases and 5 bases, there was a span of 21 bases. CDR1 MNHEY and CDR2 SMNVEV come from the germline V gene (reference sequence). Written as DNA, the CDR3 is TGTGCCAGCAGTCCATGGGGGACAACAAGGATTACCGGGGAGCTGTTTTTT. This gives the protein CASSPWGTTRITGELFF.

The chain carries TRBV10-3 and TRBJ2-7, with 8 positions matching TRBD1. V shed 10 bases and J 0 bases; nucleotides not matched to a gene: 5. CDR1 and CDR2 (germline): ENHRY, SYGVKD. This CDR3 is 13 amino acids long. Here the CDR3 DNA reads TGTGCCACGACAGGGGCCCTCTCCTACGAGCAGTACTTC. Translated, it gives CATTGALSYEQYF.

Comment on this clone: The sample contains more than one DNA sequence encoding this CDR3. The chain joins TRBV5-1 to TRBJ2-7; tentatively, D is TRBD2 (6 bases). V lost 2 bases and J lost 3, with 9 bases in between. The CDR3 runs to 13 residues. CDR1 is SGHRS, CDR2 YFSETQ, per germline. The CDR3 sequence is CASSFGGSYEQYF. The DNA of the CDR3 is TGCGCCAGCAGCTTCGGGGGAAGCTACGAGCAGTACTTC.

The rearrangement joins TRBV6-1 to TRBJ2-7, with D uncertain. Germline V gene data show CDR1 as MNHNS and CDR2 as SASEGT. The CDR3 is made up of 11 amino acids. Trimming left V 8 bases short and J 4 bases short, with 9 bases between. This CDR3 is CASAAGYEQYF. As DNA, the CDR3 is TGTGCCAGCGCCGCCGGGTACGAGCAGTACTTC.

The CDR3 loop reads CASSFLRGDYEQYF. The CDR3 coding sequence is TGTGCCAGCAGTTTTCTTAGGGGGGACTACGAGCAGTACTTC. This chain uses TRBV28 with TRBJ2-7; the D gene could be TRBD1 or TRBD2 (6 bases each). The CDR3 has 14 amino acids. In germline, CDR1 is MDHEN, CDR2 SYDVKM. V gave up 3 bases and J gave up 3 bases, with 12 bases separating them.

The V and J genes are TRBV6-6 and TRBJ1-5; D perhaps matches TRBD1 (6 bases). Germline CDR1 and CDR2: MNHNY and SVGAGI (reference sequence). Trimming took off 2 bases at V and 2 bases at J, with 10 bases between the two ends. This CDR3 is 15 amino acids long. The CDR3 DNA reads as TGTGCCAGCAGTTACAGGGGGAACGGCAATCAGCCCCAGCATTTT. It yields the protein CASSYRGNGNQPQHF.

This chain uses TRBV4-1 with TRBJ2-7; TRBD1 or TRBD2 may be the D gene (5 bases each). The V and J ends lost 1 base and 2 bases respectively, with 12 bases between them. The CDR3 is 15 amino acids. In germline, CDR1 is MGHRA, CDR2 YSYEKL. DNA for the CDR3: TGCGCCAGCAGCCAAGTGACAGACGGGACCTACGAGCAGTACTTC. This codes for CASSQVTDGTYEQYF.

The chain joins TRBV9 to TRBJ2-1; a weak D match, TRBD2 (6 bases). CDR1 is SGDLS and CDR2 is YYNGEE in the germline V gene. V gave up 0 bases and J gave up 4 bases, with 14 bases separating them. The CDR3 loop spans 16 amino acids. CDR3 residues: CASSVAETGTYNEQFF. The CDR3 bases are TGTGCCAGCAGCGTAGCTGAGACGGGGACTTACAATGAGCAGTTCTTC.

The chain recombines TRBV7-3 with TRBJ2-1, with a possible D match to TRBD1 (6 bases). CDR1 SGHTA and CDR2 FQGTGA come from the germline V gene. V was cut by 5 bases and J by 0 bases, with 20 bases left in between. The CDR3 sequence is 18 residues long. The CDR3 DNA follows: TGTGCCAGCAGCCCTGCCAGGGGCCACCAAAACTCCTACAATGAGCAGTTCTTC. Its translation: CASSPARGHQNSYNEQFF.

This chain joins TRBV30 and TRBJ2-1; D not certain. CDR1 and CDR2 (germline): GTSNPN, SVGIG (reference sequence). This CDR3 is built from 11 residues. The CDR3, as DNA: TGTGCTTCGGACCAGGACAATGAGCAGTTCTTC. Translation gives CASDQDNEQFF.

The CDR3 sequence: CASSLVPAGREKLFF. Written as DNA, the CDR3 is TGTGCCAGCAGCTTGGTTCCGGCCGGTAGGGAAAAACTGTTTTTT. J is TRBJ1-4 and V is TRBV5-5; no definite D call. V was pared by 0 bases and J by 8 bases, with 14 bases between. CDR1 is SGHKS, CDR2 YYEKEE, per germline (reference sequence). This CDR3 is 15 amino acids long.

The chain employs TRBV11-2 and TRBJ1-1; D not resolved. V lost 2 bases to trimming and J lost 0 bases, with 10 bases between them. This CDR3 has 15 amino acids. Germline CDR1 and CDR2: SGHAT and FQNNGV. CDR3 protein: CASSLSGPMNTEAFF. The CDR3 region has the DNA TGTGCCAGCAGCTTATCTGGCCCAATGAACACTGAAGCTTTCTTT.

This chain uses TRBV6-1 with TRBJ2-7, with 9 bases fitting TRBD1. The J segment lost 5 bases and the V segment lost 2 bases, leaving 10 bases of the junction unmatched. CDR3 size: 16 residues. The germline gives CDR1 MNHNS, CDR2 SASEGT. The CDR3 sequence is CASSEQEGTGFNEQYF. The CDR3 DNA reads TGTGCCAGCAGTGAACAGGAAGGGACAGGGTTTAACGAGCAGTACTTC.

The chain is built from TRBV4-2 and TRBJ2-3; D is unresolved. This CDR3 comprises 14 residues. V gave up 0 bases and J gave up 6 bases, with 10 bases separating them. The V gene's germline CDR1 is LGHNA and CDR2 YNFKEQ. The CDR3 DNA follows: TGTGCCAGCAGCCAAGATTTGGGCGTGGATACGCAGTATTTT. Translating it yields CASSQDLGVDTQYF.

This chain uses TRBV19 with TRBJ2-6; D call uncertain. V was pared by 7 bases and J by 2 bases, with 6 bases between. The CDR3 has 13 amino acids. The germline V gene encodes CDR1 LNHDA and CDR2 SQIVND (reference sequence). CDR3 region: CASTPPGANVLTF. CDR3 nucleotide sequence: TGTGCCAGTACCCCCCCTGGGGCCAACGTCCTGACTTTC.

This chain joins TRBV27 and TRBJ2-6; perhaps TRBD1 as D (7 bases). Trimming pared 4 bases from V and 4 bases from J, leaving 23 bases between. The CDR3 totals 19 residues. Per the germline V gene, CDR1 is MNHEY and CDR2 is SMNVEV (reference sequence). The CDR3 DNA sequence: TGTGCCAGCAGTTCAGTGAGGGCAGGGGGACTGGCGGGGGCCAACGTCCTGACTTTC. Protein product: CASSSVRAGGLAGANVLTF.

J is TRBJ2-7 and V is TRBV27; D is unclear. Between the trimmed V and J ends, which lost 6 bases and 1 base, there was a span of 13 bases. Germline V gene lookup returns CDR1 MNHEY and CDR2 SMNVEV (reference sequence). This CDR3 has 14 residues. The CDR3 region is CASRPADLSYEQYF. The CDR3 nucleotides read TGTGCCAGCAGACCCGCCGACTTATCCTACGAGCAGTACTTC.

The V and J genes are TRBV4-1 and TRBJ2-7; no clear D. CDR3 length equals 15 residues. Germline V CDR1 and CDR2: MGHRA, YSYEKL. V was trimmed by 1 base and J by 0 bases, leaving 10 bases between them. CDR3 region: CASSQGPAASYEQYF. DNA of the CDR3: TGCGCCAGCAGCCAAGGTCCGGCAGCCTCCTACGAGCAGTACTTC.